This T cell receptor (beta chain) is drawn from a study of CD8 T cells in Susac syndrome. The CDR3 runs to 14 residues. From germline, CDR1 is SNHLY and CDR2 FYNNEI. The V and J ends lost 8 bases and 2 bases, in that order; junction bases with no gene match: 7. Random hexamers were used to reverse transcribe an amount of about 0.45 to 1 ug RNA. With immunoSEQ multiplex PCR, TCR beta CDR3 was amplified across 54 Vbeta and 13 Jbeta. TCRdb used MiXCR to reprocess the immunoSEQ multiplex PCR reads, holding one entry per CDR3 protein. The table lists about 80,000 distinct CDR3 sequences, 90% to 97% of them singletons.

The source is a human donor with Susac syndrome. The chain uses TRBV2 and TRBJ2-5; 8 positions match TRBD1. Sequencing was carried out using CD8+ T cells from PBMCs. As DNA, the CDR3 is TGTGCCAGCGACGGGACAGGAGGACAAGAGACCCAGTACTTC. Residues: CASDGTGGQETQYF. Complete variable domain (other parts from reference TRBV2 and TRBJ2-5): EPEVTQTPSHQVTQMGQEVILRCVPISNHLYFYWYRQILGQKVEFLVSFYNNEISEKSEIFDDQFSVERPDGSNFTLKIRSTKLEDSAMYFCASDGTGGQETQYFGPGTRLLVL.